These 16 T cell receptor beta chains were sequenced from one sample in a study of OX40 agonist ivuxolimab in advanced cancers. Using immunoSEQ multiplex PCR, the repertoire was profiled, and TCRdb retains in-frame clones only, with some absent. In the table there are fewer than 80,000 clones, over 80% of which are singletons. The specimen comprised CD4+ or CD8+ T cells sorted from blood, sampled in a trial of the OX40 agonist ivuxolimab. The receptors were sampled from an adult with an advanced solid tumor such as melanoma, head and neck, liver or kidney cancer.

The chain employs TRBV11-3 and TRBJ2-7; TRBD1 might be the D (6 bases). The CDR3 has 15 residues. Trimming cost V 2 bases and J 2 bases, with 13 bases left between them. Germline V gene sequence: CDR1 SGHNT, CDR2 YENEEA. CDR3 nucleotide sequence: TGTGCCAGCAGCTTATACGAGGGGGATACCTACGAGCAGTACTTC. It codes for CASSLYEGDTYEQYF.

This rearrangement joins TRBV9 to TRBJ2-5; D remains unclear. Germline V CDR1 and CDR2: SGDLS, YYNGEE. The CDR3 totals 15 residues. V was shortened by 3 bases and J by 9 bases, with 21 bases between the two germline ends. This CDR3 reads CASSAEWDLDPAQYF. DNA for the CDR3: TGTGCCAGCAGCGCCGAATGGGATCTCGATCCGGCCCAGTACTTC.

The V and J genes are TRBV30 and TRBJ1-5, with a weak D call TRBD1 (6 bases). CDR1 and CDR2 (germline): GTSNPN, SVGIG (reference sequence). The V end was cut by 2 bases, the J end by 2 bases, with 10 bases between. The length of the CDR3 is 14 residues. The CDR3 protein is CAWSLGGGNQPQHF. The CDR3 DNA follows: TGTGCCTGGAGTCTAGGGGGGGGCAATCAGCCCCAGCATTTT.

V is TRBV5-1 and J is TRBJ2-3, with 7 nucleotides matching TRBD2. The germline V gene has CDR1 SGHRS and CDR2 YFSETQ. CDR3 length: 16 residues. With 0 bases clipped from V and 2 bases from J, the junction kept 6 bases outside the gene matches. CDR3 sequence (DNA): TGCGCCAGCAGCTTGGCAATTGCGGGGGACACAGATACGCAGTATTTT. Amino acid sequence: CASSLAIAGDTDTQYF.

The chain couples TRBV28 to TRBJ1-2; 11 bases fit TRBD1. Germline CDR1 and CDR2: MDHEN and SYDVKM. The length of the CDR3 is 16 residues. The V gene end was trimmed by 8 bases and the J gene end by 8 bases; junction bases not matched to a gene: 16. The CDR3 DNA sequence: TGTGCCAGCCATACTTGGACAGGGGGCGGTCGGGGGGGCTACACCTTC. Translation gives CASHTWTGGGRGGYTF.

This chain links TRBV6-5 with TRBJ1-3; TRBD1 might be the D (5 bases). Trimming removed 6 bases from V and 7 bases from J, with 13 bases in between. Germline lookup yields CDR1 MNHEY and CDR2 SVGAGI. The CDR3 runs 13 residues. CDR3 region: CASRMDTSNTIYF. The CDR3 DNA follows: TGTGCCAGCAGAATGGACACTTCGAACACCATATATTTT.

This clone was seen a few times. This chain joins TRBV6-5 and TRBJ1-5; no clear D gene. The CDR3 runs to 14 residues. From germline, CDR1 is MNHEY and CDR2 SVGAGI. V was trimmed by 6 bases and J by 4 bases, leaving 13 bases between them. The CDR3 coding sequence is TGTGCCAGCAGAGACTTGTCCTCAAATCAGCCCCAGCATTTT. Protein product: CASRDLSSNQPQHF.

The rearrangement links TRBV30 to TRBJ2-5; the D gene is possibly TRBD2 (6 bases). V was pared by 1 base and J by 3 bases, with 6 bases between. This CDR3 has 12 amino acids. Looked up from germline, CDR1 is GTSNPN and CDR2 is SVGIG (reference sequence). CDR3 coding DNA: TGTGCCTGGAGTGGGGGGGAAGAGACCCAGTACTTC. Protein: CAWSGGEETQYF.

This chain links TRBV5-1 with TRBJ2-7; 10 positions agree with TRBD1. From germline, CDR1 is SGHRS and CDR2 YFSETQ. V shed 0 bases and J 11 bases; nucleotides not matched to a gene: 8. The CDR3 totals 14 residues. CDR3 sequence: CASSLADRGSLKYF. DNA for the CDR3: TGCGCCAGCAGCTTGGCGGACAGGGGGAGTTTGAAGTACTTC.

The gene calls are TRBV9 and TRBJ2-1; 9 bases agree with TRBD1. Trimming took 4 bases from V and 5 from J; bases not matched to a gene: 10. Germline loops: CDR1 SGDLS, CDR2 YYNGEE. This CDR3 has 16 residues. The CDR3 spells CASSPPGGQGNNEQFF. CDR3 DNA sequence: TGTGCCAGCAGCCCGCCGGGGGGACAGGGAAACAATGAGCAGTTCTTC.

The chain couples TRBV7-9 to TRBJ2-7; D may be TRBD2 (7 bases). The CDR3 spans 16 residues. V gave up 5 bases and J gave up 2 bases, with 19 bases separating them. Germline CDR1 reads SEHNR; CDR2 reads FQNEAQ (reference sequence). CDR3 loop: CASSPPSAGATYEQYF. Written as DNA, the CDR3 is TGTGCCAGCAGCCCCCCCTCGGCGGGGGCCACCTACGAGCAGTACTTC.

The rearrangement uses TRBV5-5 and TRBJ2-7; a weak D match, TRBD1 (5 bases). The CDR3 contains 12 residues. Between the trimmed V and J ends, which lost 0 bases and 4 bases, there was a span of 5 bases. Per the germline V gene, CDR1 is SGHKS and CDR2 is YYEKEE (reference sequence). CDR3 coding DNA: TGTGCCAGCAGCTTGGACAGGTACGAGCAGTACTTC. The encoded protein is CASSLDRYEQYF.

In DNA form, the CDR3 reads TGTGCCAGCAGGCTGGGGGGGTCCTCCTACGAGCAGTACTTC. Amino acid sequence: CASRLGGSSYEQYF. The V and J genes are TRBV7-2 and TRBJ2-7; 7 nucleotides line up with TRBD2. The CDR3 loop spans 14 amino acids. The V gene end was trimmed by 6 bases and the J gene end by 0 bases; junction bases not matched to a gene: 5. The germline gives CDR1 SGHTA, CDR2 FQGNSA. Full variable domain (rest looked up from reference TRBV7-2 and TRBJ2-7): GAGVSQSPSNKVTEKGKDVELRCDPISGHTALYWYRQSLGQGLEFLIYFQGNSAPDKSGLPSDRFSAERTGGSVSTLTIQRTQQEDSAVYLCASRLGGSSYEQYFGPGTRLTVT.

The chain recombines TRBV11-1 with TRBJ2-4; D is undetermined. Germline values: CDR1 SGHAT, CDR2 FQDESV (reference sequence). The CDR3 sequence is 12 residues long. Trimming pared 5 bases from V and 9 bases from J, leaving 11 bases between. In DNA form, the CDR3 reads TGTGCCAGCAGCCTCATCCTGGGCATTCAGTACTTC. Translation: CASSLILGIQYF.

This chain links TRBV10-3 with TRBJ1-1, with 10 positions matching TRBD1. Trimming removed 9 bases from V and 0 bases from J; junction bases left unmatched: 7. Germline values: CDR1 ENHRY, CDR2 SYGVKD. CDR3 length: 15 residues. CDR3 sequence: CAIRGGQGMNTEAFF. CDR3 coding DNA: TGTGCCATTAGGGGGGGACAGGGGATGAACACTGAAGCTTTCTTT.

This chain connects TRBV5-6 to TRBJ2-6; no reliable D call. Trimming took 2 bases from V and 3 from J, leaving 3 bases between them. The CDR3 runs to 13 residues. Germline V CDR1 and CDR2: SGHDT, YYEEEE. CDR3 bases: TGTGCCAGCAGCTTTAGTGGGGCCAACGTCCTGACTTTC. It is translated as CASSFSGANVLTF.